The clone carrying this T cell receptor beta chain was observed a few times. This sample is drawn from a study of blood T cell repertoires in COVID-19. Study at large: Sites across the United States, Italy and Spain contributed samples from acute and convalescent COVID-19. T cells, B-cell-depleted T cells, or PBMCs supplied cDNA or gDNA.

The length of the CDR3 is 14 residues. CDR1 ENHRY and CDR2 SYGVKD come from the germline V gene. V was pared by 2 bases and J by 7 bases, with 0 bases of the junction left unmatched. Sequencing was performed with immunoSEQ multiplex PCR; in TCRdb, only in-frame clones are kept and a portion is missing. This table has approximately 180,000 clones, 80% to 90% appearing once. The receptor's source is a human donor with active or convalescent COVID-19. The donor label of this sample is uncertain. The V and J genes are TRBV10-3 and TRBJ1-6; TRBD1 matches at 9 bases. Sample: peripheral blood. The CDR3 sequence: CAISEDRGNSPLHF. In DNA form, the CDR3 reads TGTGCCATCAGTGAGGACAGGGGGAATTCACCCCTCCACTTT.